The 2 T cell receptor beta chains below come from one sample, sequenced in a study of T cell responses to AZD1222 COVID-19 vaccine. The protocol was immunoSEQ multiplex PCR, while the TCRdb copy is restricted to in-frame clones and leaves out a portion. Among around 70,000 clones listed, about 85% were seen once. The sequencing used peripheral blood, collected 28 days after the second AZD1222 dose. The receptors originated from an adult who received the AZD1222 COVID-19 vaccine.

The chain employs TRBV12-3 or TRBV12-4 and TRBJ2-5, with unresolved D. The V end lost 5 bases, the J end lost 5 bases, and 12 bases lay between the germline ends. This CDR3 has 13 amino acids. The CDR3 region has the DNA TGTGCCAGCAGTCCTTCCCAGGTGGAGACCCAGTACTTC. Amino acids: CASSPSQVETQYF.

The rearrangement links TRBV7-6 to TRBJ2-3; 9 bases agree with TRBD2. Germline V gene lookup returns CDR1 SGHVS and CDR2 FNYEAQ. J was trimmed by 2 bases and V by 4 bases; bases with no gene match: 7. The CDR3 has 16 amino acids. In nucleotides, the CDR3 is TGTGCCAGCAGCTCCCCTAGCGGGGCTATCACAGATACGCAGTATTTT. Its translation is CASSSPSGAITDTQYF. Complete variable domain (other parts from reference TRBV7-6 and TRBJ2-3): GAGVSQSPRYKVTKRGQDVALRCDPISGHVSLYWYRQALGQGPEFLTYFNYEAQQDKSGLPNDRFSAERPEGSISTLTIQRTEQRDSAMYRCASSSPSGAITDTQYFGPGTRLTVL.